This T cell receptor beta chain was recorded in a study of T cell responses to AZD1222 COVID-19 vaccine. The CDR3 is 12 residues long. V was pared by 0 bases and J by 5 bases, with 5 bases between. Germline loops: CDR1 SGHDN, CDR2 FVKESK. TCRdb keeps only in-frame clones here, not all; method: immunoSEQ multiplex PCR. The sample has 150,000 to 200,000 clones, over 85% seen once. The sample here was peripheral blood, taken 28 days after the second dose of the MenACWY control vaccine. The genes are TRBV14 and TRBJ2-7; D is undetermined. This TCR derives from an adult who received the MenACWY meningococcal vaccine as a control. The CDR3 protein is CASSQDLHEQYF. The CDR3 nucleotides are TGTGCCAGCAGCCAAGATCTCCACGAGCAGTACTTC.